These 25 T cell receptor beta chains were sequenced from one sample in a study of blood T cell repertoires in COVID-19. This table comes from immunoSEQ multiplex PCR, and its TCRdb copy is limited to in-frame clones, with some not included. In the table there are under 70,000 clones, around 88% of which are singletons. What was sequenced was peripheral blood. The receptors were sampled from a woman in her seventies with acute or convalescent COVID-19.

This CDR3 reads CASSYLTGGAGGYTF. The DNA of the CDR3 is TGTGCCAGCAGTTATTTAACAGGGGGCGCGGGAGGCTACACCTTC. The gene calls are TRBV6-6 and TRBJ1-2; 9 positions agree with TRBD1. The length of the CDR3 is 15 residues. Germline V lookup: CDR1 MNHNY, CDR2 SVGAGI (reference sequence). V shed 3 bases and J 8 bases; nucleotides not matched to a gene: 10.

V is TRBV24-1 and J is TRBJ1-1; D is perhaps TRBD1 (5 bases). CDR1 and CDR2 (germline): KGHDR, SFDVKD. CDR3 length equals 13 residues. The V gene lost 2 bases and the J gene lost 5 bases, with 8 bases spanning the gap. The CDR3 loop reads CATSDWGGTEAFF. CDR3 nucleotides: TGTGCCACCAGTGATTGGGGGGGAACTGAAGCTTTCTTT.

In DNA, the CDR3 is TGTGCCAGCTCACCGACGCGGGAGGGCGAGCAGTACTTC. This codes for CASSPTREGEQYF. The rearrangement uses TRBV18 and TRBJ2-7, with TRBD2 matching over 9 bases. Germline-derived CDR1 and CDR2 are KGHSH and LQKENI. Losses at the gene ends were 3 bases for V and 6 bases for J; bases not matched to a gene: 3. This CDR3 is 13 amino acids long.

The J gene is TRBJ1-2, the V gene TRBV24-1; 7 bases match TRBD1. This CDR3 is built from 14 residues. The germline V gene has CDR1 KGHDR and CDR2 SFDVKD. With 0 bases clipped from V and 4 bases from J, the junction kept 1 base outside the gene matches. CDR3 bases: TGTGCCACCAGTGATTTGGACAGGGCCTATGGCTACACCTTC. Its protein is CATSDLDRAYGYTF.

The gene calls are TRBV6-2 or TRBV6-3 and TRBJ1-5; D is perhaps TRBD1 (5 bases). Germline V gives CDR1 MNHEY, CDR2 SVGEGT. V lost 2 bases to trimming and J lost 6 bases, with 11 bases between them. The CDR3 is 14 residues long. In DNA, the CDR3 is TGTGCCAGCAGTTACGGAGGGGTGGGTCAGCCCCAGCATTTT. It yields the protein CASSYGGVGQPQHF.

CDR3 in amino acids: CAISGRDRFLGNGYTF. CDR3 coding DNA: TGTGCCATCAGTGGGCGGGACAGATTCCTCGGGAATGGCTACACCTTC. The chain is built from TRBV10-3 and TRBJ1-2; TRBD1 matches at 7 bases. CDR1 is ENHRY, CDR2 SYGVKD, per germline. V lost 4 bases and J lost 6; bases outside the gene matches: 14. The CDR3 runs 16 residues.

The chain couples TRBV7-3 to TRBJ2-1; 7 nucleotides align to TRBD1. After removal of 5 bases from V and 9 bases from J, the junction contained 4 bases not matched to a gene. Germline assignment: CDR1 SGHTA and CDR2 FQGTGA. The CDR3 contains 12 residues. The CDR3 DNA reads as TGTGCCAGCAGCCTGGGACAGACTGAGCAGTTCTTC. This translates into CASSLGQTEQFF.

V is TRBV5-8 and J is TRBJ1-3; tentatively, D is TRBD1 (5 bases). The germline V gene encodes CDR1 SGHTS and CDR2 YDEGEE. The length of the CDR3 is 16 residues. Trimming removed 1 base at V and 0 bases at J, with 11 bases between. The CDR3 here is CASSLPGGNSGNTIYF. CDR3 DNA: TGTGCCAGCAGCTTGCCGGGGGGGAACTCTGGAAACACCATATATTTT.

The chain uses TRBV30 and TRBJ1-1; D call uncertain. V was shortened by 0 bases and J by 5 bases, with 16 bases between the two germline ends. Germline V gene lookup returns CDR1 GTSNPN and CDR2 SVGIG (reference sequence). This CDR3 is 15 amino acids long. In DNA form, the CDR3 reads TGTGCCTGGAGTGTACCTCGACGGGGTTGGACTGAAGCTTTCTTT. Its translation is CAWSVPRRGWTEAFF.

The chain has TRBV5-1 and TRBJ2-4, with a weak D call TRBD2 (5 bases). CDR1 is SGHRS and CDR2 is YFSETQ in the germline V gene. The CDR3 covers 13 residues. V lost 0 bases and J 8 bases, leaving 9 bases between the germline ends. The CDR3 nucleotides are TGCGCCAGCAGCTTGGGTAGCGAGTACATTCAGTACTTC. Translating it yields CASSLGSEYIQYF.

The V call is TRBV12-3 or TRBV12-4, the J call TRBJ2-1; D ambiguous. This CDR3 comprises 12 residues. V lost 3 bases and J lost 7, with 7 bases in between. The CDR3 nucleotides are TGTGCCAGCAGTTTGGCCCGAAATGAGCAGTTCTTC. Protein sequence: CASSLARNEQFF.

CDR3 coding DNA: TGTGCCAGCATCCCCAGGGGGAACTATGGCTACACCTTC. Translating it yields CASIPRGNYGYTF. The J gene is TRBJ1-2, the V gene TRBV2; 7 bases match TRBD1. Germline V gene data show CDR1 as SNHLY and CDR2 as FYNNEI. This CDR3 is built from 13 residues. Trimming removed 7 bases from V and 2 bases from J; junction bases left unmatched: 4.

The chain is built from TRBV7-9 and TRBJ1-4; 8 positions match TRBD1. This CDR3 is 16 amino acids long. V lost 5 bases and J lost 7; bases outside the gene matches: 12. Germline V lookup: CDR1 SEHNR, CDR2 FQNEAQ (reference sequence). This chain's CDR3 is CASSPGTGGASEKLFF. The CDR3 DNA reads as TGTGCCAGCAGCCCCGGGACAGGAGGGGCTAGTGAAAAACTGTTTTTT.

V gene TRBV12-3 or TRBV12-4 combines with J gene TRBJ2-5, with D hard to call. Trimming stripped 6 bases from V and 4 bases from J, with 3 bases between. This CDR3 has 10 residues. The CDR3 here is CASSSETQYF. As DNA, the CDR3 is TGTGCCAGCAGCTCAGAGACCCAGTACTTC.

The CDR3: CASSLRGTGGTGELFF. The DNA for the CDR3 is TGTGCCAGCAGCTTAAGGGGGACAGGGGGGACCGGGGAGCTGTTTTTT. V is TRBV7-2 and J is TRBJ2-2; TRBD1 agrees at 11 bases. Germline assignment: CDR1 SGHTA and CDR2 FQGNSA. There are 16 residues in the CDR3. The V and J ends lost 2 bases and 5 bases, in that order; junction bases with no gene match: 4.

V and J are TRBV28 and TRBJ1-2, with D unresolved. V lost 3 bases and J 4 bases, leaving 6 bases between the germline ends. The CDR3 consists of 12 residues. The germline gives CDR1 MDHEN, CDR2 SYDVKM. CDR3 sequence reads: CASSFEVYGYTF. CDR3 in DNA: TGTGCCAGCAGTTTCGAGGTCTATGGCTACACCTTC.

The chain couples TRBV28 to TRBJ2-7; TRBD1 aligns across 11 bases. Germline loops: CDR1 MDHEN, CDR2 SYDVKM. Trimming removed 5 bases from V and 1 base from J; junction bases left unmatched: 10. CDR3 size: 17 residues. The CDR3: CASSTVSGTGGSYEQYF. The CDR3 coding sequence is TGTGCCAGCAGTACAGTCTCCGGGACAGGGGGTTCCTACGAGCAGTACTTC.

Concerning this clone: Its ends do not fully match the called genes, so a read error is possible. The chain recombines TRBV7-7 with TRBJ2-1; 8 bases fit TRBD2. The CDR3 is 15 amino acids. Germline V CDR1 and CDR2: SSHAT, FNYEAQ (reference sequence). The chain's CDR3 is CASSPTSGGYNEQFF. The CDR3 DNA is TGTGCTAGCAGCCCAACTAGCGGAGGTTACAATGAGCAGTTCTTC.

The chain links TRBV24-1 to TRBJ2-1; weak D call: TRBD1 (5 bases). The CDR3 totals 14 residues. V lost 5 bases and J 3 bases, leaving 10 bases between the germline ends. The germline V gene encodes CDR1 KGHDR and CDR2 SFDVKD. The CDR3 DNA sequence: TGTGCCACCAGTGTAGGGGTGAACTACAATGAGCAGTTCTTC. Translated, it gives CATSVGVNYNEQFF.

This clone came up once. V usage is TRBV18 and J usage is TRBJ2-5; D is ambiguous. V lost 0 bases, J lost 1 base, and 6 bases lay in between. Germline CDR1 reads KGHSH; CDR2 reads LQKENI. This CDR3 contains 14 residues. The CDR3 bases are TGTGCCAGCTCACCACCGCAGCGCCAAGAGACCCAGTACTTC. As protein: CASSPPQRQETQYF.

The chain couples TRBV10-3 to TRBJ2-1; D uncertain. The CDR3 loop spans 13 amino acids. Germline V gene lookup returns CDR1 ENHRY and CDR2 SYGVKD. V lost 3 bases, J lost 6 bases, and 9 bases lay in between. CDR3 bases: TGTGCCATCAGTGAACTGCGTGGCAATGAGCAGTTCTTC. It specifies CAISELRGNEQFF.

In this sample, this clone turned up once. The chain has TRBV30 and TRBJ1-5, with D tentatively TRBD1 (6 bases). V was cut by 3 bases and J by 4 bases, with 16 bases left in between. Germline V gene sequence: CDR1 GTSNPN, CDR2 SVGIG (reference sequence). The CDR3 runs 15 residues. CDR3 sequence (DNA): TGTGCCTGGAGCGAGTCCTTCAGGGGTAATCAGCCCCAGCATTTT. Encoded protein: CAWSESFRGNQPQHF.

V is TRBV7-8 and J is TRBJ2-1; 8 nucleotides line up with TRBD1. Germline CDR1 is SGHVS and CDR2 is FQNEAQ. The CDR3 spans 14 residues. The V segment lost 3 bases and the J segment 6 bases; nucleotides outside the gene matches: 4. The CDR3 region is CASSFGGTGNEQFF. As DNA, the CDR3 is TGTGCCAGCAGCTTCGGCGGGACAGGCAATGAGCAGTTCTTC.

The chain combines TRBV29-1 with TRBJ2-2, with D hard to call. Germline assignment: CDR1 SQVTM and CDR2 ANQGSEA. This CDR3 is built from 13 residues. V was shortened by 4 bases and J by 0 bases, with 6 bases between the two germline ends. The chain's CDR3 is CSVASANTGELFF. CDR3 nucleotides: TGCAGCGTTGCGAGCGCGAACACCGGGGAGCTGTTTTTT.

This clone was seen more than once but under ten times. The DNA for the CDR3 is TGCGCCACCTTGACAGGGAAAATACCCAAGCAGTACTTC. Encoded protein: CATLTGKIPKQYF. This chain uses TRBV23-1 with TRBJ2-7; TRBD1 matches at 7 bases. TRBV23-1 is reported as an ORF; its role is uncertain. After removal of 10 bases from V and 8 bases from J, the junction contained 14 bases not matched to a gene. This CDR3 has 13 residues.